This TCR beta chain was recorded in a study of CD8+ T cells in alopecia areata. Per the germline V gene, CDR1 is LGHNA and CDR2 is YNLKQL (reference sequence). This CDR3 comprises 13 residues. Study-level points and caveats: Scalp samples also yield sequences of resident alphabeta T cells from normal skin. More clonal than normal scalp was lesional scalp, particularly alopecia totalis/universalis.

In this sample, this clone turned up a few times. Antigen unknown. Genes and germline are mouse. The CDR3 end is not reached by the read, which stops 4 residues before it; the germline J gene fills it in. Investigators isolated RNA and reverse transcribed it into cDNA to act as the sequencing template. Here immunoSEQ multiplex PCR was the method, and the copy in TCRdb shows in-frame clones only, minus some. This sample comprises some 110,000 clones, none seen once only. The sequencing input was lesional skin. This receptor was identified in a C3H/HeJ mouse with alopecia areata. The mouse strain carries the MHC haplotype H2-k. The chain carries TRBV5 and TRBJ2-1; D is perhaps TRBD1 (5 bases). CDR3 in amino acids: CASSQAGIAEQFF. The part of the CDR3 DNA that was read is TGTGCCAGCAGCCAAGCAGGGATCGCT.